Below, 6 T cell receptor beta chains from the same sample are listed, as sequenced in a study of blood T cell repertoires in COVID-19. Clones were sequenced by immunoSEQ multiplex PCR, and TCRdb holds only the in-frame ones, with some missing. The repertoire includes 150,000 to 200,000 clones, around 82% of them detected once, and around 5.9% sits in the top ten. Sequenced: PBMCs or T cells enriched from blood (not recorded which). Source of these receptors: a man in his forties who had recovered from COVID-19.

V gene TRBV12-3 or TRBV12-4 combines with J gene TRBJ2-7; no clear D. The V end was cut by 5 bases, the J end by 0 bases, with 5 bases between. The CDR3 contains 12 residues. CDR3 amino acids: CASSESSYEQYF. CDR3 nucleotides: TGTGCCAGCAGTGAGAGCTCCTACGAGCAGTACTTC.

The chain is built from TRBV6-5 and TRBJ2-7; perhaps TRBD1 as D (7 bases). CDR1 MNHEY and CDR2 SVGAGI come from the germline V gene. The CDR3 consists of 13 residues. V lost 6 bases to trimming and J lost 5 bases, with 14 bases between them. CDR3 residues: CASSSRGVNEQYF. As DNA, the CDR3 is TGTGCCAGCAGCTCCAGGGGGGTTAACGAGCAGTACTTC.

CDR3 loop: CASGRVSTEAFF. CDR3 in DNA: TGTGCCAGCGGCAGGGTAAGCACTGAAGCTTTCTTT. The chain couples TRBV2 to TRBJ1-1; possible D gene TRBD1, 5 bases. Per germline, CDR1 SNHLY and CDR2 FYNNEI. The CDR3 consists of 12 residues. Trimming cost V 8 bases and J 4 bases, with 11 bases left between them. Supplemented by reference TRBV2 and TRBJ1-1, the full variable domain reads EPEVTQTPSHQVTQMGQEVILRCVPISNHLYFYWYRQILGQKVEFLVSFYNNEISEKSEIFDDQFSVERPDGSNFTLKIRSTKLEDSAMYFCASGRVSTEAFFGQGTRLTVV.

This chain uses TRBV27 with TRBJ1-2; 10 nucleotides agree with TRBD1. Germline V gene lookup returns CDR1 MNHEY and CDR2 SMNVEV (reference sequence). The trim removed 5 bases at V and 8 bases at J, leaving 8 bases unmatched. The CDR3 sequence is 14 residues long. Here the CDR3 DNA reads TGTGCCAGCAGTCCCCGGGACAGGGGTCTAGGCTACACCTTC. As protein: CASSPRDRGLGYTF.

The chain recombines TRBV7-3 with TRBJ2-1; D is possibly TRBD2 (6 bases). V was trimmed by 4 bases and J by 10 bases, leaving 8 bases between them. The CDR3 sequence is 11 residues long. Germline V gene sequence: CDR1 SGHTA, CDR2 FQGTGA. The CDR3 bases are TGTGCCAGCAGCTGGGCGGGGGAGCAGTTCTTC. Protein product: CASSWAGEQFF. Using reference TRBV7-3 and TRBJ2-1 for the parts outside the CDR3, the full variable domain is GAGVSQTPSNKVTEKGKYVELRCDPISGHTALYWYRQSLGQGPEFLIYFQGTGAADDSGLPNDRFFAVRPEGSVSTLKIQRTERGDSAVYLCASSWAGEQFFGPGTRLTVL.

The genes are TRBV5-1 and TRBJ2-7; D not certain. The V end lost 7 bases, the J end lost 2 bases, and 13 bases lay between the germline ends. Germline CDR1 is SGHRS and CDR2 is YFSETQ. The CDR3 runs 13 residues. CDR3 region: CASAQQEAYEQYF. In DNA, the CDR3 is TGCGCCAGCGCCCAGCAGGAAGCCTACGAGCAGTACTTC.